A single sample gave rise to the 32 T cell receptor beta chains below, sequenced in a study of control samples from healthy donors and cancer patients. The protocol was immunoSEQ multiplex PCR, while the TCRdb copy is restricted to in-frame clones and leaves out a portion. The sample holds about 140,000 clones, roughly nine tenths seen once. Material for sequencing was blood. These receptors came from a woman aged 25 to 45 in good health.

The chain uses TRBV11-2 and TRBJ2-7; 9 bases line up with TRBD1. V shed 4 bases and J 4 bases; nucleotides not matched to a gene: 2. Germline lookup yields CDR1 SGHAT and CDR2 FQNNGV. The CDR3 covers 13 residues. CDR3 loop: CASSYGTGYEQYF. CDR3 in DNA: TGTGCCAGCAGCTATGGGACAGGGTACGAGCAGTACTTC.

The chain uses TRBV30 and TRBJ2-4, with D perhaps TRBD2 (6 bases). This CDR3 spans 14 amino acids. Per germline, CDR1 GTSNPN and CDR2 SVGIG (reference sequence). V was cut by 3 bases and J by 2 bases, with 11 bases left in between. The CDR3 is CAWRSAGPKNIQYF. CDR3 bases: TGTGCCTGGAGGTCCGCGGGGCCCAAAAACATTCAGTACTTC.

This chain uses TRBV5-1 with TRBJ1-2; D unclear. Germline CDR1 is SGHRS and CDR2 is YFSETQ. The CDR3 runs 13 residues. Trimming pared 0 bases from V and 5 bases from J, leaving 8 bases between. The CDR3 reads CASSLDRRYGYTF. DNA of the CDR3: TGCGCCAGCAGCTTGGATCGGCGGTATGGCTACACCTTC.

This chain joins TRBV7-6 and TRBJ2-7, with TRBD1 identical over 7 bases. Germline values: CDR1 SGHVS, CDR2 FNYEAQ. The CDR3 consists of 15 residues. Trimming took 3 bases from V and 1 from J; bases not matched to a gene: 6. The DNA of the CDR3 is TGTGCCAGCAGCTTGGATCGGGACAGTTCCTACGAGCAGTACTTC. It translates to CASSLDRDSSYEQYF.

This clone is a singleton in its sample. CDR3 coding DNA: TGTGCCAGCTCATCTAGCAGTGACGAGCAGTACTTC. Translating it yields CASSSSSDEQYF. The chain couples TRBV18 to TRBJ2-7, with a possible D match to TRBD2 (5 bases). CDR1 and CDR2 from the germline V gene are KGHSH and LQKENI. The CDR3 contains 12 residues. Trimming cost V 5 bases and J 5 bases, with 10 bases left between them.

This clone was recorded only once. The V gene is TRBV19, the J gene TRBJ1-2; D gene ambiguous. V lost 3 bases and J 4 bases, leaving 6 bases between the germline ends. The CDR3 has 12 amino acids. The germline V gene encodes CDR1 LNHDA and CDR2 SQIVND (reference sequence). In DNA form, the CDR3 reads TGTGCCAGTAGTATGAAGGGCTATGGCTACACCTTC. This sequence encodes CASSMKGYGYTF.

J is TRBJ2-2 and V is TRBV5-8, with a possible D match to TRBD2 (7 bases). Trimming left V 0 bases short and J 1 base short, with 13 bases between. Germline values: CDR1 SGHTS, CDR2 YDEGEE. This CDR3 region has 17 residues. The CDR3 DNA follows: TGTGCCAGCAGCTTGGCGCGGGGGCTGAAGAACACCGGGGAGCTGTTTTTT. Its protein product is CASSLARGLKNTGELFF.

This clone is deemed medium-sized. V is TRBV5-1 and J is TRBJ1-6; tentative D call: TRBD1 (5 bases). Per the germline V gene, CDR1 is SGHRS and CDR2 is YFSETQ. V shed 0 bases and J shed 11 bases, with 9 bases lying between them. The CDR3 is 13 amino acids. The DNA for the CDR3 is TGCGCCAGCAGCTTGGGGGACCACCCACCCCTCCACTTT. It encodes CASSLGDHPPLHF.

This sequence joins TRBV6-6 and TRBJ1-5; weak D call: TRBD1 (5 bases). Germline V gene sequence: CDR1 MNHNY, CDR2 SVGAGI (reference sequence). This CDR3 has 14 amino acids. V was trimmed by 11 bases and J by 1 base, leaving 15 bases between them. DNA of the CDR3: TGTGCCGCGTCTGGACACCTGAGCAATCAGCCCCAGCATTTT. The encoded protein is CAASGHLSNQPQHF.

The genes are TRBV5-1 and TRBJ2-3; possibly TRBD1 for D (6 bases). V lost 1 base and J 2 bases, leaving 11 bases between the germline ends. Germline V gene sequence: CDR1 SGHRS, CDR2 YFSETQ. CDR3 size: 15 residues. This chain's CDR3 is CASSLLGQPTDTQYF. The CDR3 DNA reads TGCGCCAGCAGCTTGCTGGGACAACCCACAGATACGCAGTATTTT.

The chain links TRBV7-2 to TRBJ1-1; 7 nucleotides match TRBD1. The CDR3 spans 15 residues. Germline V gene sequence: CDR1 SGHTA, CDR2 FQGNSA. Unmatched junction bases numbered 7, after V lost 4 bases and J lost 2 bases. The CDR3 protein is CASSSRQGSNTEAFF. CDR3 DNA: TGTGCCAGCAGCTCACGACAGGGATCAAACACTGAAGCTTTCTTT.

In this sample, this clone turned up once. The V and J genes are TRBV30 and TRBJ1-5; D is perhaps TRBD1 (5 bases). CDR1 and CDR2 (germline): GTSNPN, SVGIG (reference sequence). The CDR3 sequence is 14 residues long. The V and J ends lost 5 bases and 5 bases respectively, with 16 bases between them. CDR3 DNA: TGTGCCTGGTTGGAGGGGCAGCAAGATCAGCCCCAGCATTTT. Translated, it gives CAWLEGQQDQPQHF.

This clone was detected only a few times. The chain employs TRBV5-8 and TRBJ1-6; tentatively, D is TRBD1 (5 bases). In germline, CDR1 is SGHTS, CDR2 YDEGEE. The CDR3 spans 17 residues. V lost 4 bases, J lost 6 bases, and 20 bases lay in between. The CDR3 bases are TGTGCCAGCAGCCACGCTTGGGATGGGGGTTTTAATTCACCCCTCCACTTT. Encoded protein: CASSHAWDGGFNSPLHF.

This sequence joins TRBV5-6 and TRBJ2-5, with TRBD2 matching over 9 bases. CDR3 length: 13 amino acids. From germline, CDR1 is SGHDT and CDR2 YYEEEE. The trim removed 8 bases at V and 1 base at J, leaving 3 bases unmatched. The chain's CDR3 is CARSGRIQETQYF. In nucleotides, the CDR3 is TGTGCCAGGAGCGGGAGGATCCAAGAGACCCAGTACTTC.

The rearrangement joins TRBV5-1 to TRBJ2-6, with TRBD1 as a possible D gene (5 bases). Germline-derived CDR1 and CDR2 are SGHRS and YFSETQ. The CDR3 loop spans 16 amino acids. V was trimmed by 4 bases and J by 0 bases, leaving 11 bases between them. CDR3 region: CASSLRQSSGANVLTF. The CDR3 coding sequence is TGCGCCAGCAGCCTCAGACAGAGCTCTGGGGCCAACGTCCTGACTTTC.

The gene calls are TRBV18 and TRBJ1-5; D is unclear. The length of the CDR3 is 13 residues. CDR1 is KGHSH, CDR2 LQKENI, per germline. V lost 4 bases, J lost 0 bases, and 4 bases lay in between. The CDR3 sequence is CASSRDSNQPQHF. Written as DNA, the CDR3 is TGTGCCAGCTCACGAGATAGCAATCAGCCCCAGCATTTT.

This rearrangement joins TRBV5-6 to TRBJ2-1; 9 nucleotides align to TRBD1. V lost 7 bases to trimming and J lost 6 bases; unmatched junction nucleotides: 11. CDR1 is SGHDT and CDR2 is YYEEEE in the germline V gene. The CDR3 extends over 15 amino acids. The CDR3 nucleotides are TGTGCCAGCTCCCTTCCCGGGACAGGGATCAATGAGCAGTTCTTC. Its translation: CASSLPGTGINEQFF.

The CDR3: CASSAGTGGREQYF. CDR3 nucleotides: TGTGCCAGCTCGGCGGGGACAGGGGGAAGGGAGCAGTACTTC. The rearrangement joins TRBV18 to TRBJ2-7; TRBD1 aligns across 11 bases. The V gene end was trimmed by 6 bases and the J gene end by 7 bases; junction bases not matched to a gene: 8. From germline, CDR1 is KGHSH and CDR2 LQKENI. CDR3 length: 14 residues.

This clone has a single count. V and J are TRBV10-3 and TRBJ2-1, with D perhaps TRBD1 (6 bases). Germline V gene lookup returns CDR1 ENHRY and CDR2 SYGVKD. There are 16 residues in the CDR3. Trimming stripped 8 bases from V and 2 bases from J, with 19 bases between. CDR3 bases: TGTGCCATCCGGCCCGAGGACAGCGATACCTACAATGAGCAGTTCTTC. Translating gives CAIRPEDSDTYNEQFF.

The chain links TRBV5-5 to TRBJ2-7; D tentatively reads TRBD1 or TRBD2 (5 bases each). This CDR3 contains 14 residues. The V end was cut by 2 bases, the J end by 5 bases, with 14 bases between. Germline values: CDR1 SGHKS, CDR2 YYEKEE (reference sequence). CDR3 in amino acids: CASSLSLQEDEQYF. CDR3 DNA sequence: TGTGCCAGCAGCTTATCCTTACAGGAGGACGAGCAGTACTTC.

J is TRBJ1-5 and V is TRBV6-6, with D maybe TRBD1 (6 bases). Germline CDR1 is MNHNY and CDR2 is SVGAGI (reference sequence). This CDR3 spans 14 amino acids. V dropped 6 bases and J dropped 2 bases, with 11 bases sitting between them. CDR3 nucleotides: TGTGCCAGCAGCCGGGACATTCGCAATCAGCCCCAGCATTTT. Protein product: CASSRDIRNQPQHF.

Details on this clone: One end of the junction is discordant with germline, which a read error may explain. The CDR3 here is CASSHSTSTTTDTQYF. CDR3 DNA: TGTGCCAGCAGTCACTCGACTAGTACGACCACAGATACGCAGTATTTT. This chain uses TRBV6-5 with TRBJ2-3, with a possible D match to TRBD2 (6 bases). The CDR3 runs 16 residues. In germline, CDR1 is MNHEY, CDR2 SVGAGI.

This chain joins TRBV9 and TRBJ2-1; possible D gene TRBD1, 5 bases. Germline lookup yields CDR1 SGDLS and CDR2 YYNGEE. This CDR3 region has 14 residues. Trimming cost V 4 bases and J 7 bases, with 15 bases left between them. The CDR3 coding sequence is TGTGCCAGCAGCTCGTCGGGTGGGGCGAATGAGCAGTTCTTC. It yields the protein CASSSSGGANEQFF.

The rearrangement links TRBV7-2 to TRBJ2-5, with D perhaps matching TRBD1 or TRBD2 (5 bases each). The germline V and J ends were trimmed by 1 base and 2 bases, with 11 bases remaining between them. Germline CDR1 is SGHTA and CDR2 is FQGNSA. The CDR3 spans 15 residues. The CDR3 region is CASSLVVGPQETQYF. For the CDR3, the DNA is TGTGCCAGCAGCTTAGTCGTGGGACCTCAAGAGACCCAGTACTTC.

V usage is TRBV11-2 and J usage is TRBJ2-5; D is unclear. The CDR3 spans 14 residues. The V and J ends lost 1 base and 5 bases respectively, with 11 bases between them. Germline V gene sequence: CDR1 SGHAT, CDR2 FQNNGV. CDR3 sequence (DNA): TGTGCCAGCAGCTTAGCCCTGAGTAGTGAGACCCAGTACTTC. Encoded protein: CASSLALSSETQYF.

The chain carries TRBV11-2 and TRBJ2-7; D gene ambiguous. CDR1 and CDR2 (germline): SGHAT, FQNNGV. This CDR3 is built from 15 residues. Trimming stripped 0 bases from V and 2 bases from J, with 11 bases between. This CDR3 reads CASSLDSAHPYEQYF. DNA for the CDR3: TGTGCCAGCAGCTTAGATTCGGCCCACCCCTACGAGCAGTACTTC.

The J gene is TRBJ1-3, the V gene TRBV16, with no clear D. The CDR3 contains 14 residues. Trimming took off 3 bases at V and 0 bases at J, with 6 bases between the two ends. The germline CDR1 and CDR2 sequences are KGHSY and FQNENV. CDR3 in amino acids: CASSQWHSGNTIYF. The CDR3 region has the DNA TGTGCCAGCAGCCAGTGGCACTCTGGAAACACCATATATTTT.

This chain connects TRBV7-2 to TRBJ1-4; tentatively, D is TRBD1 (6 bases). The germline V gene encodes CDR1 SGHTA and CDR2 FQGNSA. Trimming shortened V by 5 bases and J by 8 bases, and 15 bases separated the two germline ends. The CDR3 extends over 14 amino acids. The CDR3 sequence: CASSPMHRVEKLFF. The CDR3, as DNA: TGTGCCAGCAGCCCCATGCACAGGGTAGAAAAACTGTTTTTT. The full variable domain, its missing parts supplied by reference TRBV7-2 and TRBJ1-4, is GAGVSQSPSNKVTEKGKDVELRCDPISGHTALYWYRQSLGQGLEFLIYFQGNSAPDKSGLPSDRFSAERTGGSVSTLTIQRTQQEDSAVYLCASSPMHRVEKLFFGSGTQLSVL.

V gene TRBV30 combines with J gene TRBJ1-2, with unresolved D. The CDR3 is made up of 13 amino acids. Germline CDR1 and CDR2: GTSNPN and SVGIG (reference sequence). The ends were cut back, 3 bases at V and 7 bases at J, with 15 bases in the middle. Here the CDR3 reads CAWSPWGGGGYTF. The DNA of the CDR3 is TGTGCCTGGAGCCCTTGGGGTGGTGGTGGCTACACCTTC.

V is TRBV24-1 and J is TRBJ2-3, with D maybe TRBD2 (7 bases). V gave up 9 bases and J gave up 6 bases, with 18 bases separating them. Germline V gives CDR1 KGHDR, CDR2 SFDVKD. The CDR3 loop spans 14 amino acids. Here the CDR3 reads CATSAGARADTQYF. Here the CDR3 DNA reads TGTGCCACCTCGGCGGGGGCCCGGGCCGATACGCAGTATTTT.

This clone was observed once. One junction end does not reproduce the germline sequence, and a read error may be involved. The CDR3 protein is CANSEQGLAGVTNYGYTF. The CDR3 nucleotides read TGTGCCAACAGTGAACAGGGGTTAGCGGGGGTTACAAACTATGGCTACACCTTC. The rearrangement links TRBV25-1 to TRBJ1-2; 7 bases map to TRBD1. Germline V gene data show CDR1 as MGHDK and CDR2 as SYGVNS. The CDR3 runs 18 residues.

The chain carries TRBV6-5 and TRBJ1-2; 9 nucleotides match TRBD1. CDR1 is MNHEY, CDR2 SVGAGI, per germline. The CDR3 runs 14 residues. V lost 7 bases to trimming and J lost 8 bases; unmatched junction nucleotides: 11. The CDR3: CASTTPGQGGGYTF. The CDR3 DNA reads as TGTGCCAGCACCACCCCGGGACAGGGAGGAGGCTACACCTTC.